This TCR beta chain was recorded in a study of post-analysis software for immune sequencing data. The study's findings and limits: Controls showed significantly higher normalized Chao1 diversity than did multiple sclerosis patients. Under F measure analysis, samples from one preparation batch co-clustered strongly. Several TRBV segments (TRBV5-6, TRBV5-1 and TRBV20-1 among them) occurred more frequently in patients than in controls.

The TCR beta cDNA libraries carried unique molecular identifiers. TCRdb called the PCR reads again in MiXCR, with one record for every CDR3 protein. The sample contains fewer than 700,000 distinct CDR3 sequences, about 44% of which appear only once. This clonotype was picked up a small number of times. Its antigen remains unidentified. With V trimmed by 4 bases and J by 2 bases, 8 bases remained unmatched. CDR3 length: 16 residues. In germline, CDR1 is KGHDR, CDR2 SFDVKD. The sequenced material came from blood. The sequence was obtained from a girl aged 10 to 17 with multiple sclerosis. V is TRBV24-1 and J is TRBJ2-5; the match to TRBD1 covers 8 bases. The CDR3 region is CATSEPGQGTQETQYF. DNA for the CDR3: TGTGCCACCAGTGAGCCCGGACAGGGTACGCAAGAGACCCAGTACTTC.